The 29 T cell receptor beta chains below all came from one sample that was sequenced in a study of CD8+ T cells in alopecia areata. Extracted from the samples, RNA was reverse transcribed into cDNA to serve as the sequencing template. Profiling relied on immunoSEQ multiplex PCR, and the TCRdb table lists in-frame clones only, not all of them. The sample is made up of about 270,000 clones, none counted only once. Cells that came from pooled cutaneous lymph nodes were sorted using CD4, CD8alpha, NKG2D, NKG2ACE and other markers. Sample: CD4+ T cells sorted from a lymph node. These TCRs come from a C3H/HeJ mouse with alopecia areata. The mouse strain carries the MHC haplotype H2-k.

This clone was detected only a few times. Gene names and germline refer to mouse. The read ends 4 residues early relative to the CDR3; the germline J gene fills the gap. The chain joins TRBV19 to TRBJ2-4; 11 nucleotides agree with TRBD2. Germline V gives CDR1 FNHDT, CDR2 SITEND (reference sequence). This CDR3 is built from 14 residues. Partial CDR3 DNA: TGTGCCAGCAGTCCGGGACTGGGGGAAAAC. This encodes CASSPGLGEN. The whole CDR3 sequence is CASSPGLGENTLYF. The full variable domain, in which reference TRBV19 and TRBJ2-4 provide the parts outside the CDR3, is GGIITQTPKFLIGQEGQKLTLKCQQNFNHDTMYWYRQDSGKGLRLIYYSITENDLQKGDLSEGYDASREKKSSFSLTVTSAQKNEMAVFLCASSPGLGENTLYFGAGTRLSVL.

On this clone: Gene names refer to mouse genes. The CDR3 end falls 4 residues outside the read, so it is completed with the germline J gene. Other DNA variants within this sample encode the same CDR3. The V gene is TRBV19, the J gene TRBJ2-1; 9 positions match TRBD2. CDR1 and CDR2 from the germline V gene are FNHDT and SITEND (reference sequence). The CDR3 totals 14 residues. The DNA read from the CDR3 is TGTGCCAGCAGTCCGACTGGGGGTTGGGCT. This sequence encodes CASSPTGGWA. The CDR3 in its entirety is CASSPTGGWAEQFF.

Regarding this clone: Gene names refer to mouse genes. The read ends 3 residues shy of where the CDR3 ends; the end is completed using the germline J gene. The chain uses TRBV19 and TRBJ1-6, with D unclear. TRBJ1-6 is noted as an ORF with a role that remains uncertain. V was shortened by 4 bases and J by 3 bases, with 8 bases between the two germline ends. This CDR3 contains 14 residues. Germline V lookup: CDR1 FNHDT, CDR2 SITEND (reference sequence). The CDR3 bases that were read are TGTGCCAGCAGTGCGACACGCTATAATTCGCCC. It is translated as CASSATRYNSP. Given in full, the CDR3 is CASSATRYNSPLYF.

This clone was detected a few times. Gene names and germline match the mouse. The read is 4 residues too short to cover the CDR3 end, so that end is filled in from the germline J gene. The rearrangement uses TRBV13-1 and TRBJ2-1; 10 bases are a match to TRBD1. The germline V gene encodes CDR1 NSHNY and CDR2 SYGAGN. The CDR3 is 13 residues long. The CDR3 spells CASGGTGAAEQFF. The part of the CDR3 DNA that was read is TGTGCCAGCGGTGGGACAGGGGCGGCT.

There are many counts of this clone. Here the gene names and germline are mouse. The CDR3 is cut off 4 residues early in the read; its end comes from the germline J gene. V is TRBV13-1 and J is TRBJ1-2; tentative D call: TRBD1 (5 bases). This CDR3 contains 14 residues. Germline V lookup: CDR1 NSHNY, CDR2 SYGAGN. Trimming removed 3 bases from V and 0 bases from J, with 9 bases in between. The sequenced part of the CDR3 DNA is TGTGCCAGCAGTGGGACAACTGCAAACTCC. It codes for CASSGTTANS. The whole CDR3 reads CASSGTTANSDYTF.

Note on this clone: Here the gene names and germline are mouse. The read stops 4 residues short of the end of the CDR3; the missing end is completed from the germline J gene. The gene calls are TRBV13-3 and TRBJ2-3; 7 bases are a match to TRBD2. V lost 6 bases, J lost 0 bases, and 4 bases stayed unmatched. CDR3 length equals 14 residues. Germline CDR1 is NNHDY and CDR2 is SYVADS. The sequenced CDR3 bases are TGTGCCAGCATGGGGGGTCCTAGTGCAGAA. Translated, it gives CASMGGPSAE. The entire CDR3 reads CASMGGPSAETLYF.

As regards this clone: Gene names follow the mouse nomenclature. The read is 4 residues too short to cover the CDR3 end, so that end is filled in from the germline J gene. The chain links TRBV31 to TRBJ2-3; D is uncertain. The germline V gene encodes CDR1 GKSSPN and CDR2 SITVG. This CDR3 is built from 13 residues. V dropped 8 bases and J dropped 0 bases, with 12 bases sitting between them. The CDR3 protein is CARSTTSAETLYF. CDR3 DNA, as far as it was read: TGTGCCCGATCGACAACTAGTGCAGAA.

In the case of this clone: Each gene name is a mouse one. Other DNA sequences in this specimen translate into the identical CDR3. The DNA read from the CDR3 is TGTGCCAGCAGTGATGGCAGGGACTATGCT. It encodes CASSDGRDYA. The full CDR3 reads CASSDGRDYAEQFF. The chain combines TRBV13-3 with TRBJ2-1; TRBD1 is a possible D gene (5 bases). The CDR3 end lies 4 residues beyond the end of the read and is filled in from the germline J gene. The V end was cut by 0 bases, the J end by 2 bases, with 6 bases between. This CDR3 region has 14 residues. Germline assignment: CDR1 NNHDY and CDR2 SYVADS.

In regard to this clone: Germline and genes: mouse. The read ends 4 residues shy of where the CDR3 ends; the end is completed using the germline J gene. The rearrangement uses TRBV31 and TRBJ2-1; D is unclear. V dropped 0 bases and J dropped 3 bases, with 6 bases sitting between them. CDR3 length: 13 residues. Germline CDR1 reads GKSSPN; CDR2 reads SITVG. Here the CDR3 reads CAWSLTRYAEQFF. Incomplete CDR3 DNA: TGTGCCTGGAGTCTCACTCGCTATGCT.

With regard to this clone: The genes and germline here are from mouse. The CDR3 end is not reached by the read, which stops 4 residues before it; the germline J gene fills it in. This sequence joins TRBV5 and TRBJ1-1; D possibly corresponds to TRBD1 (6 bases). Trimming removed 0 bases from V and 4 bases from J, with 15 bases in between. CDR1 and CDR2 from the germline V gene are LGHNA and YNLKQL (reference sequence). CDR3 length: 16 amino acids. CDR3 sequence: CASSQDGGQGGTEVFF. The DNA read from the CDR3 is TGTGCCAGCAGCCAAGATGGGGGGCAGGGTGGCACA.

As to this clone: The genes and germline here are from mouse. The read stops 4 residues short of the end of the CDR3; the missing end is completed from the germline J gene. Other DNA sequences in the sample encode the same CDR3. V usage is TRBV13-1 and J usage is TRBJ2-5; 8 bases align to TRBD1. Per the germline V gene, CDR1 is NSHNY and CDR2 is SYGAGN. This CDR3 region has 13 residues. The sequenced part of the CDR3 DNA is TGTGCCAGCAGGCAGGGGGCGCGGGAC. Its protein product is CASRQGARD. From start to end, the CDR3 is CASRQGARDTQYF.

In the case of this clone: The gene names given are mouse names. The CDR3 extends 4 residues past the end of the read, so its final part is completed from the germline J gene. The rearrangement links TRBV1 to TRBJ2-4; 12 bases agree with TRBD2. The junction had 3 bases not matched to a gene; V was cut back by 1 base and J by 1 base. The germline CDR1 and CDR2 sequences are NSQYPW and LRSPGD (reference sequence). The CDR3 runs to 17 residues. The part of the CDR3 DNA that was read is TGCACCTGCAGTGCAGCGGGACTGGGGGGAGGTCAAAAC. Protein sequence: CTCSAAGLGGGQN. The full CDR3 sequence reads CTCSAAGLGGGQNTLYF.

Notes on this clone: Gene labels here are mouse ones. The CDR3 goes on 4 residues after the read ends, and that part is filled in from the germline J gene. The chain carries TRBV19 and TRBJ2-5; TRBD2 agrees at 14 bases. The CDR3 consists of 16 residues. V gave up 7 bases and J gave up 2 bases; unmatched junction bases: 6. Germline CDR1 FNHDT, CDR2 SITEND (reference sequence). The CDR3 is CASRPGLGGLQDTQYF. The DNA read from the CDR3 is TGTGCCAGCCGACCGGGACTGGGGGGGCTCCAAGAC. Combining the CDR3 with reference TRBV19 and TRBJ2-5 gives the whole variable domain GGIITQTPKFLIGQEGQKLTLKCQQNFNHDTMYWYRQDSGKGLRLIYYSITENDLQKGDLSEGYDASREKKSSFSLTVTSAQKNEMAVFLCASRPGLGGLQDTQYFGPGTRLLVL.

As concerns this clone: The genes are named according to mouse. Sequencing ends 4 residues short of the CDR3 end; the germline J gene provides the rest. The gene calls are TRBV13-3 and TRBJ2-5, with TRBD2 identical over 12 bases. This CDR3 contains 14 residues. The germline V gene has CDR1 NNHDY and CDR2 SYVADS. The covered CDR3 bases are TGTGCCAGCAGTGGGACTGGGGGGGTTGAC. It is translated as CASSGTGGVD. The entire CDR3 is CASSGTGGVDTQYF.

As concerns this clone: Gene names and germline match the mouse. The read halts 4 residues ahead of the CDR3 end, with the missing end drawn from the germline J gene. The chain joins TRBV19 to TRBJ2-1, with 9 bases lining up with TRBD1. Germline CDR1 is FNHDT and CDR2 is SITEND (reference sequence). The CDR3 covers 14 residues. V shed 2 bases and J 3 bases; nucleotides not matched to a gene: 0. The CDR3 DNA, read in part, is TGTGCCAGCAGTATGGACAGGGGCTATGCT. Protein: CASSMDRGYA. In full, the CDR3 reads CASSMDRGYAEQFF.

Comment on this clone: Gene names denote mouse genes. The missing CDR3 end, 4 residues past where the read stops, is filled in from the germline J gene. The chain employs TRBV19 and TRBJ2-3; tentatively, D is TRBD1 (7 bases). The germline V gene has CDR1 FNHDT and CDR2 SITEND (reference sequence). CDR3 size: 16 residues. The ends were cut back, 3 bases at V and 0 bases at J, with 14 bases in the middle. The CDR3 bases that were read are TGTGCCAGCAGTAAGAGGGGGCAGGGTAGTGCAGAA. It yields the protein CASSKRGQGSAE. The whole CDR3 is CASSKRGQGSAETLYF.

In its sample, this clone was seen many times. The germline and genes are mouse ones. The read gets to within 4 residues of the CDR3 end, and the germline J gene fills in the rest. The gene calls are TRBV17 and TRBJ2-3; 7 bases align to TRBD2. CDR1 and CDR2 from the germline V gene are MNHDT and YYDKIL. V shed 0 bases, J shed 0 bases, and the junction held 6 bases outside the gene matches. The CDR3 is 17 residues long. The part of the CDR3 DNA that was read is TGTGCTAGCAGTAGAGATCCACTGGGGCATAGTGCAGAA. Translated: CASSRDPLGHSAE. The full CDR3 protein is CASSRDPLGHSAETLYF.

Note on this clone: Mouse gene names apply. The read gets to within 4 residues of the CDR3 end, and the germline J gene fills in the rest. This chain connects TRBV13-1 to TRBJ2-7, with a tentative D call TRBD1 (6 bases). Germline V lookup: CDR1 NSHNY, CDR2 SYGAGN. The length of the CDR3 is 13 residues. Trimming left V 4 bases short and J 3 bases short, with 11 bases between. CDR3 DNA (partial): TGTGCCAGCAGTAGTCGGGACAACTAT. It codes for CASSSRDNY. The whole CDR3 sequence reads CASSSRDNYEQYF.

This clone turned up a few times. Mouse gene names and germline throughout. CDR3 protein: CTCSAGLGGRHTGQLYF. CDR3 DNA (partial): TGCACCTGCAGTGCCGGACTGGGGGGGCGGCACACCGGG. The genes are TRBV1 and TRBJ2-2; TRBD2 matches at 13 bases. The sequence runs out 4 residues before the end of the CDR3; the remainder is reconstructed from the germline J gene. This CDR3 is built from 17 residues. Per germline, CDR1 NSQYPW and CDR2 LRSPGD (reference sequence). With 3 bases clipped from V and 3 bases from J, the junction kept 4 bases outside the gene matches.

This clone was seen a few times. Genes here carry mouse names. The read stops 4 residues short of the end of the CDR3; the missing end is completed from the germline J gene. The rearrangement links TRBV19 to TRBJ2-3; 13 bases match TRBD2. Germline values: CDR1 FNHDT, CDR2 SITEND (reference sequence). The CDR3 has 19 amino acids. Trimming cost V 1 base and J 0 bases; bases outside gene matches: 8. The DNA read from the CDR3 is TGTGCCAGCAGTATACCCCCCGGGACTGGGGGGGGTAGTGCAGAA. Translation gives CASSIPPGTGGGSAE. In full, the CDR3 is CASSIPPGTGGGSAETLYF.

Comments on this clone: The gene names here belong to mouse. The read gets to within 4 residues of the CDR3 end, and the germline J gene fills in the rest. This chain links TRBV13-1 with TRBJ2-5, with D tentatively TRBD1 (6 bases). This CDR3 contains 14 residues. The ends were cut back, 2 bases at V and 2 bases at J, with 9 bases in the middle. Germline V gene lookup returns CDR1 NSHNY and CDR2 SYGAGN. This CDR3 is CASSERDTQDTQYF. The sequenced part of the CDR3 DNA is TGTGCCAGCAGTGAGAGGGACACCCAAGAC.

This clone was recorded a few times. Gene and germline names: mouse. The CDR3 goes on 4 residues after the read ends, and that part is filled in from the germline J gene. The rearrangement links TRBV19 to TRBJ1-2; TRBD1 matches at 7 bases. Germline V gene data show CDR1 as FNHDT and CDR2 as SITEND (reference sequence). This CDR3 contains 14 residues. Trimming at V came to 5 bases and at J to 4 bases, leaving 8 bases not matched to a gene. The sequenced CDR3 bases are TGTGCCAGCAGGAGCAGGGGGAGGAGCTCC. It codes for CASRSRGRSS. The whole CDR3 reads CASRSRGRSSDYTF.

As concerns this clone: The listed genes are named as in mouse. The CDR3 end is not reached by the read, which stops 3 residues before it; the germline J gene fills it in. The V gene is TRBV1, the J gene TRBJ1-6; D gene unclear. TRBJ1-6 is annotated as an ORF whose role is uncertain. There are 13 residues in the CDR3. Trimming left V 3 bases short and J 5 bases short, with 5 bases between. Per germline, CDR1 NSQYPW and CDR2 LRSPGD (reference sequence). The sequenced part of the CDR3 DNA is TGCACCTGCAGTGCCAGAAATAATTCGCCC. Translated: CTCSARNNSP. The CDR3, in full, reads CTCSARNNSPLYF.

In regard to this clone: Gene and germline names: mouse. The missing CDR3 end, 4 residues past where the read stops, is filled in from the germline J gene. The rearrangement uses TRBV31 and TRBJ2-2; 9 bases align to TRBD1. The CDR3 has 15 residues. V lost 0 bases to trimming and J lost 4 bases; unmatched junction nucleotides: 3. Germline V gives CDR1 GKSSPN, CDR2 SITVG. The CDR3 is CAWSLDRGTTGQLYF. The CDR3 bases that were read are TGTGCCTGGAGTCTAGACAGGGGGACCACCGGG.

The table lists this clone with a few counts. Gene names are the mouse ones. Sequencing ends 3 residues short of the CDR3 end; the germline J gene provides the rest. This sample also contains other DNA sequences that code for the same CDR3. This sequence joins TRBV13-3 and TRBJ1-6; 8 nucleotides agree with TRBD1. TRBJ1-6 is sorted into the ORF group, with uncertain function. The CDR3 extends over 15 amino acids. V trimming: 3 bases; J trimming: 7 bases; junction bases outside the gene matches: 6. Germline CDR1 reads NNHDY; CDR2 reads SYVADS. CDR3 sequence: CASSVTGAGNSPLYF. CDR3 DNA (partial): TGTGCCAGCAGTGTGACAGGGGCGGGGAATTCGCCC.

This clone was counted a few times. Gene names denote mouse genes. With the read ending 4 residues before the CDR3 end, the germline J gene is used to fill in that end. Other DNA sequences in this specimen translate into the identical CDR3. The chain links TRBV19 to TRBJ2-1; D remains ambiguous. The germline CDR1 and CDR2 sequences are FNHDT and SITEND (reference sequence). Trimming pared 6 bases from V and 3 bases from J, leaving 7 bases between. The CDR3 totals 12 residues. CDR3 DNA, as far as it was read: TGTGCCAGCAAAGACATCTATGCT. It yields the protein CASKDIYA. The full CDR3 is CASKDIYAEQFF.

This clone was counted between two and nine times. Genes and germline are mouse. Read coverage stops 4 residues before the CDR3 terminus; the germline J gene supplies the remainder. The chain is built from TRBV31 and TRBJ2-1; D is ambiguous. The CDR3 loop spans 15 amino acids. V was trimmed by 1 base and J by 1 base, leaving 11 bases between them. The germline CDR1 and CDR2 sequences are GKSSPN and SITVG. The CDR3 bases that were read are TGTGCCTGGAGTCGAGGTGCAGCAAACTATGCT. Amino acids: CAWSRGAANYA. The whole CDR3 sequence reads CAWSRGAANYAEQFF.

This clone was counted a few times. Gene names denote mouse genes. The CDR3 goes on 3 residues after the read ends, and that part is filled in from the germline J gene. The V gene is TRBV13-3, the J gene TRBJ1-6; D unclear. TRBJ1-6 is marked as an open reading frame, function uncertain. This CDR3 comprises 14 residues. CDR1 and CDR2 from the germline V gene are NNHDY and SYVADS. Trimming took off 2 bases at V and 1 base at J, with 4 bases between the two ends. This CDR3 reads CASSEQSYNSPLYF. The sequenced CDR3 bases are TGTGCCAGCAGTGAACAATCCTATAATTCGCCC.

This clone occurred a few times. Gene names and germline match the mouse. With the read ending 4 residues before the CDR3 end, the germline J gene is used to fill in that end. The same CDR3 is also encoded by other DNA sequences in this sample. This sequence joins TRBV13-1 and TRBJ1-2; tentative D call: TRBD1 (6 bases). V was cut by 0 bases and J by 0 bases, with 9 bases left in between. CDR1 is NSHNY and CDR2 is SYGAGN in the germline V gene. This CDR3 is 15 amino acids long. The sequenced part of the CDR3 DNA is TGTGCCAGCAGTGATGCAGGGGCCGCAAACTCC. Amino acid sequence: CASSDAGAANS. The full CDR3 is CASSDAGAANSDYTF.